This TCR beta chain was obtained from a study of somatic mutations in cytotoxic T cells in rheumatoid arthritis. Germline CDR1 reads LNHDA; CDR2 reads SQIVND (reference sequence). V was clipped by 3 bases and J by 8 bases; unmatched bases: 6. The CDR3 runs to 15 residues. Produced via immunoSEQ multiplex PCR; TCRdb's table is partial and in-frame only. The data hold about 25,000 clones, with 82% observed a single time. The origin of this receptor is a man in his fifties or sixties in good health. V gene TRBV19 combines with J gene TRBJ2-1, with TRBD1 identical over 11 bases. Source material: CD8+ T cells sorted from blood. The CDR3 is CASSIRDRGLDEQFF. Written as DNA, the CDR3 is TGTGCCAGTAGTATTCGGGACAGGGGGTTGGATGAGCAGTTCTTC.